The rows below give T cell receptor beta chains drawn from one sample of a study of T cell responses to AZD1222 COVID-19 vaccine. Generated by immunoSEQ multiplex PCR, the TCRdb table keeps only in-frame clones and is missing some. Of 150,000 or so clones listed, 86% are singletons. The sample in question was peripheral blood, obtained on day 0 of MenACWY control vaccination. The origin of the receptors is an adult in good health. Each CDR3 is given with its conserved first and last residue. A D gene is named only where the DNA matches it firmly. Clone size appears in some rows only: once, few, many, or a class for an expanded clone.

d_call	v_call	clone_size	j_call	cdr3_aa
-	TRBV19	-	TRBJ2-7	CASQGPSYEQYF
-	TRBV10-1	-	TRBJ2-7	CAIRGFYEQYF
-	TRBV2	-	TRBJ1-2	CASSGIRDASYGYTF
-	TRBV27	-	TRBJ1-3	CASSPNGNTIYF
-	TRBV6-5	-	TRBJ1-2	CASSPLSRGYTF
TRBD1	TRBV11-2	few	TRBJ2-1	CASSSEAGGNEQFF
TRBD2	TRBV14	-	TRBJ2-7	CASSLGLAFYEQYF
TRBD1	TRBV5-6	-	TRBJ2-3	CASSHYRGPSTDTQYF
TRBD1	TRBV24-1	once	TRBJ1-2	CATSAEGAGLYGYTF
TRBD1	TRBV27	-	TRBJ2-1	CASRADRGTYNEQFF
TRBD1	TRBV19	once	TRBJ2-2	CASSAQGALNTGELFF
TRBD2	TRBV11-2	-	TRBJ2-5	CASSLAGEGWETQYF
TRBD1	TRBV6-2/TRBV6-3	few	TRBJ1-6	CASSIRDRDNSPLHF
TRBD1	TRBV2	-	TRBJ2-1	CASSERRGRFEQFF
TRBD2	TRBV14	-	TRBJ2-3	CASSPSLAGVTDTQYF
-	TRBV6-6	-	TRBJ1-1	CASSFSGTGEAFF
-	TRBV5-5	few	TRBJ1-5	CASSQLSGARSNQPQHF
-	TRBV7-8	-	TRBJ2-1	CASSPRRSQNEQFF
-	TRBV24-1	-	TRBJ2-5	CATSAGGRETQYF
-	TRBV5-1	-	TRBJ1-3	CASRAISSGNTIYF
-	TRBV11-2	-	TRBJ1-1	CASSPFRGENTEAFF
-	TRBV24-1	-	TRBJ2-3	CATSDFGGMGTDTQYF
-	TRBV6-5	-	TRBJ2-3	CASSYGDITDTQYF
-	TRBV11-2	-	TRBJ2-1	CASSLAENEQFF
-	TRBV24-1	-	TRBJ2-5	CATSELGQETQYF
-	TRBV28	-	TRBJ1-4	CASRWGDTNEKLFF
-	TRBV18	-	TRBJ1-1	CASSVRGQTEAFF
TRBD2	TRBV27	-	TRBJ2-3	CASSRTSGDTDTQYF
TRBD1	TRBV6-4	-	TRBJ1-2	CASSSILGGSGGYTF
-	TRBV6-1	-	TRBJ1-1	CASSEDPFGVNTEAFF
TRBD1	TRBV6-6	-	TRBJ1-1	CASSDSGGTTEAFF
-	TRBV27	-	TRBJ1-5	CASSFSTRAGAQPQHF
-	TRBV19	-	TRBJ1-2	CASSIRGGDYGYTF
-	TRBV2	-	TRBJ1-1	CASSERRNTEAFF
TRBD1	TRBV7-2	few	TRBJ2-3	CASSSGQGAIDTQYF
-	TRBV6-2/TRBV6-3	-	TRBJ2-2	CASSRGVQGPGELFF
TRBD1	TRBV18	-	TRBJ1-1	CASSPRQGGSTDTEAFF
-	TRBV27	-	TRBJ1-5	CASSFYSNQPQHF
-	TRBV28	few	TRBJ1-5	CASSVEAVYSNQPQHF
TRBD1	TRBV28	-	TRBJ1-4	CASSLAGGGDEKLFF
-	TRBV29-1	-	TRBJ1-2	CSVGGGGDGYTF
-	TRBV9	-	TRBJ2-5	CASSAAGGNQETQYF
-	TRBV5-5	-	TRBJ1-3	CASRAQGIPGNTIYF
-	TRBV25-1	-	TRBJ2-3	CASRTGDTQYF
-	TRBV19	-	TRBJ1-2	CASSMPGTALSIYGYTF
-	TRBV20-1	once	TRBJ2-1	CSASRGSSYNEQFF
-	TRBV9	-	TRBJ1-1	CASSVGGGAVTEAFF
TRBD1	TRBV7-2	-	TRBJ1-1	CASSPGPPDREDFTEAFF